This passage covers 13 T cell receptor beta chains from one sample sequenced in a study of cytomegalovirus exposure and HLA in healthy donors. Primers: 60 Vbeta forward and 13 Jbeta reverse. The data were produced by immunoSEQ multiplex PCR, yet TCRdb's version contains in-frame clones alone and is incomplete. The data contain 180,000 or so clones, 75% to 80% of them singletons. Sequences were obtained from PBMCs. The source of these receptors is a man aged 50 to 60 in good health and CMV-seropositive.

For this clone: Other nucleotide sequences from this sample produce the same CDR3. CDR3 DNA: TGCGCCAGCAGCCTTAGGGCGGGGGGGCGATTAACAGATACGCAGTATTTT. Its protein is CASSLRAGGRLTDTQYF. The V and J genes are TRBV5-1 and TRBJ2-3; 9 nucleotides agree with TRBD2. Germline loops: CDR1 SGHRS, CDR2 YFSETQ. V lost 4 bases to trimming and J lost 3 bases; unmatched junction nucleotides: 12. This CDR3 region has 17 residues.

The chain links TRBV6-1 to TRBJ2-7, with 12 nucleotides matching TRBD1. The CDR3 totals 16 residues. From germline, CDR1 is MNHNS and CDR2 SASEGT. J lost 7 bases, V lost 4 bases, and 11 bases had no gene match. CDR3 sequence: CASSAGQGASMGEQYV. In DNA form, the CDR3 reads TGTGCCAGCAGTGCGGGACAGGGGGCTTCTATGGGTGAGCAGTACGTC.

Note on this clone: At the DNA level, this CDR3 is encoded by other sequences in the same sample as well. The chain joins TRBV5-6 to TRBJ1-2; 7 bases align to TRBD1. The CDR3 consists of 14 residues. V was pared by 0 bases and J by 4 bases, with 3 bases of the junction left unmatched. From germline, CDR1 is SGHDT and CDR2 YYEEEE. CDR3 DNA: TGTGCCAGCAGCTTGGGGACAGGCAGCTATGGCTACACCTTC. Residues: CASSLGTGSYGYTF.

The CDR3 protein is CASSSRQGRGEQFF. The CDR3 coding sequence is TGTGCCAGCAGCTCTCGACAGGGCCGGGGCGAGCAGTTCTTC. The J gene is TRBJ2-1, the V gene TRBV11-3, with 7 bases identical to TRBD1. CDR3 length equals 14 residues. With 4 bases clipped from V and 10 bases from J, the junction kept 10 bases outside the gene matches. The V gene's germline CDR1 is SGHNT and CDR2 YENEEA. Using reference TRBV11-3 and TRBJ2-1 for the parts outside the CDR3, the full variable domain is EAGVVQSPRYKIIEKKQPVAFWCNPISGHNTLYWYLQNLGQGPELLIRYENEEAVDDSQLPKDRFSAERLKGVDSTLKIQPAELGDSAVYLCASSSRQGRGEQFFGPGTRLTVL.

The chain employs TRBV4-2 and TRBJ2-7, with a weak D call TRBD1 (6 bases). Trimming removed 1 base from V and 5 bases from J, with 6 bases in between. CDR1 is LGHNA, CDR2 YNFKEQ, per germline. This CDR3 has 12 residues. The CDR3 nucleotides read TGTGCCAGCAGCCAAGGGGACAACGAGCAGTACTTC. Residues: CASSQGDNEQYF.

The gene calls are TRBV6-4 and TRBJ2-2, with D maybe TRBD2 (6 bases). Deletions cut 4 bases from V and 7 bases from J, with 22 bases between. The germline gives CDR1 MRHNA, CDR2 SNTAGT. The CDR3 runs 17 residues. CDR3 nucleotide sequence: TGTGCCAGCAGTGCCTTCCGGGACTTCTACTTCGGCGGGGAGCTGTTTTTT. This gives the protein CASSAFRDFYFGGELFF.

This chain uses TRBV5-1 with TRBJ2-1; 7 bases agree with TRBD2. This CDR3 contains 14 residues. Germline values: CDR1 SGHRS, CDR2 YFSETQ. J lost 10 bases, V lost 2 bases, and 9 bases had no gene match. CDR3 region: CASSFRDYSPEQFF. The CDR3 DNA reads TGCGCCAGCAGCTTCCGGGACTATTCCCCAGAGCAGTTCTTC.

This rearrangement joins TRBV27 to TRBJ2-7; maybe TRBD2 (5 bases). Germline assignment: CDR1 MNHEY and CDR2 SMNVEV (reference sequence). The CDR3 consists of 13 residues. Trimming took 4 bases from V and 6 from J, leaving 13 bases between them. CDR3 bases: TGTGCCAGCAGTTCGACTATTGGAGGCGAGCAGTACGTC. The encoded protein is CASSSTIGGEQYV.

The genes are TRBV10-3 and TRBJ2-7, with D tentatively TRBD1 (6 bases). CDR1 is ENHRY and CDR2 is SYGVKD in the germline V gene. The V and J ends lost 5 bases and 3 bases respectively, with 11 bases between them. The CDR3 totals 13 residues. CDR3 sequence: CAISPGQRYEQYF. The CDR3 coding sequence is TGTGCCATCAGTCCGGGACAACGCTACGAGCAGTACTTC.

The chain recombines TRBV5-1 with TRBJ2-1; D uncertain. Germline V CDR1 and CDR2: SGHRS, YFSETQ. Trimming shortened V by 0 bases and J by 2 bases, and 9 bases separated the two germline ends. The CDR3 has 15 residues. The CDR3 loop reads CASSLETTPYNEQFF. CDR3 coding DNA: TGCGCCAGCAGCTTGGAAACTACCCCCTACAATGAGCAGTTCTTC. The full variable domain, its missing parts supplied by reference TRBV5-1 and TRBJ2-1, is KAGVTQTPRYLIKTRGQQVTLSCSPISGHRSVSWYQQTPGQGLQFLFEYFSETQRNKGNFPGRFSGRQFSNSRSEMNVSTLELGDSALYLCASSLETTPYNEQFFGPGTRLTVL.

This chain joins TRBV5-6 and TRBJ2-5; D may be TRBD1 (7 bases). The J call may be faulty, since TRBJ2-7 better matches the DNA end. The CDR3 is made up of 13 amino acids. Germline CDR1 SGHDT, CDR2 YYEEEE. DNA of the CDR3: TGTGCCAGCAGCTTGGTTCAGGGGGGCGAGCAGTACTTC. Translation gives CASSLVQGGEQYF.

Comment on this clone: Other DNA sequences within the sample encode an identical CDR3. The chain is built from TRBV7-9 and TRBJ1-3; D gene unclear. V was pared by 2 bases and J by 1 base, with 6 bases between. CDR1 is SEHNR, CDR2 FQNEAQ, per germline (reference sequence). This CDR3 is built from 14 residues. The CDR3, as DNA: TGTGCCAGCAGCTTAAGCGGGTCTGGAAACACCATATATTTT. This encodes CASSLSGSGNTIYF.

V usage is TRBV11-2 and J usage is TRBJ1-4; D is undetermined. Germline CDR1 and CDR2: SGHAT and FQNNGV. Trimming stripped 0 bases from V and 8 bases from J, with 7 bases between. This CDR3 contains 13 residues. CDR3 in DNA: TGTGCCAGCAGCTTAGATATCGTAGAAAAACTGTTTTTT. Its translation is CASSLDIVEKLFF.